This T cell receptor (beta chain) was recorded in a study of T-cell memory formation after mild COVID-19. Overall study context: TCR clusters mostly belonged to single donors. Study conclusions and caveats: Contracting clones from day 15 to 85 had balanced CD4/CD8; later expanders favoured CD4+.

Germline V gives CDR1 SGHTA, CDR2 FQGTGA. The CDR3 is made up of 11 amino acids. V gave up 5 bases and J gave up 7 bases, with 8 bases separating them. 5'RACE primed at constant segments yielded TCR alpha and TCR beta cDNA libraries bearing sample barcodes and UMIs. MiXCR, applied by TCRdb to the 5' RACE reads, yields one record per CDR3 protein. The data contain about 390,000 distinct CDR3 sequences, roughly 21% of them singletons. This clonotype was seen at least ten times. Its antigen remains unidentified. The chain joins TRBV7-3 to TRBJ1-1; no reliable D call. The sequence was collected from an adult woman who had mild COVID-19 (a few samples of this study predate the infection). Cell type and time point are not known. The sample was PBMCs or a T cell subset sorted from them (not recorded which). The CDR3 nucleotides read TGTGCCAGCAGCCTTTCAGGTGAAGCTTTCTTT. Translation: CASSLSGEAFF. Together with reference TRBV7-3 and TRBJ1-1, the CDR3 gives the full variable domain: GAGVSQTPSNKVTEKGKYVELRCDPISGHTALYWYRQSLGQGPEFLIYFQGTGAADDSGLPNDRFFAVRPEGSVSTLKIQRTERGDSAVYLCASSLSGEAFFGQGTRLTVV.